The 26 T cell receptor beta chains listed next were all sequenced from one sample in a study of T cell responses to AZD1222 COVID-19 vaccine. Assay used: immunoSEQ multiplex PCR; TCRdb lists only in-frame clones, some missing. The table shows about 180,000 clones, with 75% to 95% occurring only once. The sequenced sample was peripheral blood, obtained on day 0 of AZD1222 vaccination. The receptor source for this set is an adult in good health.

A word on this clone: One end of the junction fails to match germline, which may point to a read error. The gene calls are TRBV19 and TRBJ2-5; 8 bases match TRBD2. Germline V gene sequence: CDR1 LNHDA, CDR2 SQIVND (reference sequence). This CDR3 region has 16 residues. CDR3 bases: TGTGCCAGCAGTATGTTGGGGCGGGGGGAAACAGAGACCCAGTACTTC. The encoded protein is CASSMLGRGETETQYF.

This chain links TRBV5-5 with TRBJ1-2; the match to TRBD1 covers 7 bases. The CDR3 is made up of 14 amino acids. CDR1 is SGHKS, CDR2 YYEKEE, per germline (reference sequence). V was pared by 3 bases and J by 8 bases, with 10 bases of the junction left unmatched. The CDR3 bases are TGTGCCAGCAGCTGGACGACAGGGCACTCGGGCTACACCTTC. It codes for CASSWTTGHSGYTF.

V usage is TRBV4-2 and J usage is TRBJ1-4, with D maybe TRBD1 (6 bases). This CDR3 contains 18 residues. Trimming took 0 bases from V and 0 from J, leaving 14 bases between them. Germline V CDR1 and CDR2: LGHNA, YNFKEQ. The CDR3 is CASSQEGDIRATNEKLFF. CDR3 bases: TGTGCCAGCAGCCAAGAAGGGGACATAAGAGCAACTAATGAAAAACTGTTTTTT.

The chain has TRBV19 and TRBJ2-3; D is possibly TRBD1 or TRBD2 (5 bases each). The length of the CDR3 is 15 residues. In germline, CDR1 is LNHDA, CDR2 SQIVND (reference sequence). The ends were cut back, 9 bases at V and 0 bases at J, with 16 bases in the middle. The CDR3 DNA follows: TGTGCCAGCCTCCGGGACCCGACCAGCACAGATACGCAGTATTTT. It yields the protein CASLRDPTSTDTQYF. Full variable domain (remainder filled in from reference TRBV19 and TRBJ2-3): DGGITQSPKYLFRKEGQNVTLSCEQNLNHDAMYWYRQDPGQGLRLIYYSQIVNDFQKGDIAEGYSVSREKKESFPLTVTSAQKNPTAFYLCASLRDPTSTDTQYFGPGTRLTVL.

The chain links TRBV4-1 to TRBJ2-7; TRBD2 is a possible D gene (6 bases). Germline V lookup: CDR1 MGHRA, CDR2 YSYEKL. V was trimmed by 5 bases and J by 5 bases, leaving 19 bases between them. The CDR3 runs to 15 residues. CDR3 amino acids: CASSSLGGLFDEQYF. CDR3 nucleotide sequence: TGCGCCAGCAGCTCGTTGGGGGGATTGTTCGACGAGCAGTACTTC.

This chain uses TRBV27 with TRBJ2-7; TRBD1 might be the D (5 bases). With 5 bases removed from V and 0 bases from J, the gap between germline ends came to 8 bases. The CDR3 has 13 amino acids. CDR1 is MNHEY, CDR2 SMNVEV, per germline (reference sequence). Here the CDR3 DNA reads TGTGCCAGCAGTCCAGGGATCTCCTACGAGCAGTACTTC. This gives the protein CASSPGISYEQYF.

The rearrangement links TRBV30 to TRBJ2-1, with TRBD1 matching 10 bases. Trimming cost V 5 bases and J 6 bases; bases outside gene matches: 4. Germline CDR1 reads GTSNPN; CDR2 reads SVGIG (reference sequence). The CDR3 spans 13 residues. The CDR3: CAWDRGLVNEQFF. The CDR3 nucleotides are TGTGCCTGGGACAGGGGGCTGGTCAATGAGCAGTTCTTC. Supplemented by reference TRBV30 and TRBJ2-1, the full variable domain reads SQTIHQWPATLVQPVGSPLSLECTVEGTSNPNLYWYRQAAGRGLQLLFYSVGIGQISSEVPQNLSASRPQDRQFILSSKKLLLSDSGFYLCAWDRGLVNEQFFGPGTRLTVL.

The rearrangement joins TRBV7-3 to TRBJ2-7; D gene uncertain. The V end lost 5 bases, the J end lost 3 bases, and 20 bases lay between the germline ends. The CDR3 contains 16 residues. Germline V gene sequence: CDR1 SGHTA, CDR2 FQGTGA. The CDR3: CASSPSGPGTIYEQYF. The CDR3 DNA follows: TGTGCCAGCAGCCCCTCCGGGCCAGGCACGATCTACGAGCAGTACTTC.

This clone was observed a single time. The CDR3 bases are TGTGCCAGCGGCAAGGGGCCCCAGCATTTT. Protein sequence: CASGKGPQHF. The rearrangement links TRBV6-1 to TRBJ1-5; D is ambiguous. The CDR3 consists of 10 residues. CDR1 is MNHNS and CDR2 is SASEGT in the germline V gene. V was shortened by 8 bases and J by 9 bases, with 8 bases between the two germline ends.

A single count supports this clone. The CDR3 coding sequence is TGCGCCAGCAGCTTGGGGGGACAGGGCTCTGGAAACACCATATATTTT. Its protein product is CASSLGGQGSGNTIYF. The chain joins TRBV5-1 to TRBJ1-3; 9 bases agree with TRBD1. The V segment lost 0 bases and the J segment 0 bases; nucleotides outside the gene matches: 1. The CDR3 contains 16 residues. Germline V gene data show CDR1 as SGHRS and CDR2 as YFSETQ.

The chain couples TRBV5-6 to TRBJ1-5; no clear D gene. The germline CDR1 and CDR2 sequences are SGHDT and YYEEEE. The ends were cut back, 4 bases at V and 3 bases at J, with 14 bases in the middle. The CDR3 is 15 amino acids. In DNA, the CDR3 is TGTGCCAGCAGCCGGCACGGGTTACCCAATCAGCCCCAGCATTTT. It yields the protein CASSRHGLPNQPQHF. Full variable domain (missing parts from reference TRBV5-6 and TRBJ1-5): DAGVTQSPTHLIKTRGQQVTLRCSPKSGHDTVSWYQQALGQGPQFIFQYYEEEERQRGNFPDRFSGHQFPNYSSELNVNALLLGDSALYLCASSRHGLPNQPQHFGDGTRLSIL.

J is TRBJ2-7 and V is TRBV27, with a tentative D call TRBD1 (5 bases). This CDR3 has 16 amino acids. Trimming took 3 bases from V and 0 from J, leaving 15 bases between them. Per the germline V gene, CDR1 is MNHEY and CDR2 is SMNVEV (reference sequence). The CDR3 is CASSFIGARNSYEQYF. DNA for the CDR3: TGTGCCAGCAGTTTCATAGGGGCCCGCAACTCCTACGAGCAGTACTTC.

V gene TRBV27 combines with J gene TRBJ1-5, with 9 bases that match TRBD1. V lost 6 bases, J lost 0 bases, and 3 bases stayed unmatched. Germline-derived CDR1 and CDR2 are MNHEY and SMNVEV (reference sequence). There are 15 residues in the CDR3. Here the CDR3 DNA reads TGTGCCAGCAGAGGACAGGGGAATAGCAATCAGCCCCAGCATTTT. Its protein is CASRGQGNSNQPQHF.

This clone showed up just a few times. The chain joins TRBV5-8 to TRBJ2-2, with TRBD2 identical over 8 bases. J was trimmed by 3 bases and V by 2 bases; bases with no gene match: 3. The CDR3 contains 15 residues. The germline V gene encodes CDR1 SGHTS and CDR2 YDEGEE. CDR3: CASSFGTRDTGELFF. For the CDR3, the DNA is TGTGCCAGCAGCTTCGGGACTAGGGACACCGGGGAGCTGTTTTTT.

CDR3 residues: CASSLNRNYGYTF. The CDR3, as DNA: TGTGCCAGCAGTTTAAACAGGAACTATGGCTACACCTTC. The rearrangement uses TRBV27 and TRBJ1-2, with D perhaps matching TRBD1 (5 bases). The CDR3 has 13 residues. Trimming stripped 2 bases from V and 2 bases from J, with 6 bases between. Germline CDR1 reads MNHEY; CDR2 reads SMNVEV (reference sequence).

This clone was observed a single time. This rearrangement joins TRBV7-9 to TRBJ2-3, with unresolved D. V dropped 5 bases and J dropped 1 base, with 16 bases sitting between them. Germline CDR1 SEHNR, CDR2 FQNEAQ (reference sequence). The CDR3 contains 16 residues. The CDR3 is CASSNLVSPGTDTQYF. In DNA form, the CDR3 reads TGTGCCAGCAGCAACTTGGTGAGCCCCGGCACAGATACGCAGTATTTT.

CDR3: CASKTDSRNEKLFF. The CDR3 DNA follows: TGTGCCAGCAAGACCGACAGCCGTAATGAAAAACTGTTTTTT. This chain joins TRBV7-9 and TRBJ1-4; perhaps TRBD1 as D (5 bases). Germline V CDR1 and CDR2: SEHNR, FQNEAQ (reference sequence). The CDR3 has 14 amino acids. V shed 7 bases and J shed 4 bases, with 13 bases lying between them.

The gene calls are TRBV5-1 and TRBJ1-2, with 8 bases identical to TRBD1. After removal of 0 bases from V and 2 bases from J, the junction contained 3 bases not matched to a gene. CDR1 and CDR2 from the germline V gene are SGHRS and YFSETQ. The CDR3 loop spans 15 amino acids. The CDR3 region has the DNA TGCGCCAGCAGCTTGGGGGGACAGGCGAACTATGGCTACACCTTC. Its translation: CASSLGGQANYGYTF.

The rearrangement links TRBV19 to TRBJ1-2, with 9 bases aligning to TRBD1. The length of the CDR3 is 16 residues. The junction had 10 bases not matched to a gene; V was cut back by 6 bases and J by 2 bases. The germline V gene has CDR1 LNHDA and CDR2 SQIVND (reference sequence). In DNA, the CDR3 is TGTGCCAGTAGGACCCCCGGGACAGGGTTAAACTATGGCTACACCTTC. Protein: CASRTPGTGLNYGYTF. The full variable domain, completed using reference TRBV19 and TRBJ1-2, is DGGITQSPKYLFRKEGQNVTLSCEQNLNHDAMYWYRQDPGQGLRLIYYSQIVNDFQKGDIAEGYSVSREKKESFPLTVTSAQKNPTAFYLCASRTPGTGLNYGYTFGSGTRLTVV.

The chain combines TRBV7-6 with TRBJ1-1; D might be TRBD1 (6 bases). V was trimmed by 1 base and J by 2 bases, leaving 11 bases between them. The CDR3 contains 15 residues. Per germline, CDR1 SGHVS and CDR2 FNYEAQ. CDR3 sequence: CASSLGGGGNTEAFF. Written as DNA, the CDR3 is TGTGCCAGCAGCTTAGGAGGGGGGGGTAACACTGAAGCTTTCTTT.

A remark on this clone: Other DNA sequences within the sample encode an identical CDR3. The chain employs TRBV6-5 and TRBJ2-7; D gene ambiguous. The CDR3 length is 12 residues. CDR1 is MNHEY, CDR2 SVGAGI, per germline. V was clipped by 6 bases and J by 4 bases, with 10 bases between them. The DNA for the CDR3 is TGTGCCAGCAGCCTCTCCTCGTACGAGCAGTACTTC. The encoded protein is CASSLSSYEQYF.

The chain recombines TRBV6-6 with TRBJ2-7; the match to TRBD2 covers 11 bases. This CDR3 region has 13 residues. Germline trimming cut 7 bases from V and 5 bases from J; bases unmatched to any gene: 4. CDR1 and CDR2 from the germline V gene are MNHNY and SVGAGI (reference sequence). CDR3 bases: TGTGCCAGCACGACTAGCGGGGTGAACGAGCAGTACTTC. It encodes CASTTSGVNEQYF.

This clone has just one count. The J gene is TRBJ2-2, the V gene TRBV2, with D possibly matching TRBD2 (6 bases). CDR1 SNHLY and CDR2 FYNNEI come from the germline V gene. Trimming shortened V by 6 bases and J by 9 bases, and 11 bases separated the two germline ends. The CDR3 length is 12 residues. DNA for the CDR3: TGTGCCAGCAGGCCGGAGGGGAGGGAGCTGTTTTTT. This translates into CASRPEGRELFF.

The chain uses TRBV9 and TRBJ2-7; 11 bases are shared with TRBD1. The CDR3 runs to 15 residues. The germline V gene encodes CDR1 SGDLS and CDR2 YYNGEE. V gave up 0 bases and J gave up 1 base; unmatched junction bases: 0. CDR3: CASSVGDRGSYEQYF. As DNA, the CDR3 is TGTGCCAGCAGCGTAGGGGACAGGGGGTCCTACGAGCAGTACTTC.

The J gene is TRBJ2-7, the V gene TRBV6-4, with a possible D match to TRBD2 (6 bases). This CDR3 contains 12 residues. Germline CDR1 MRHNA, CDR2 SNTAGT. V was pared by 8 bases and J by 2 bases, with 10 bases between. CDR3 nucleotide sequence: TGTGCCAGCTGGAGGAGGGCCTACGAGCAGTACTTC. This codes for CASWRRAYEQYF.

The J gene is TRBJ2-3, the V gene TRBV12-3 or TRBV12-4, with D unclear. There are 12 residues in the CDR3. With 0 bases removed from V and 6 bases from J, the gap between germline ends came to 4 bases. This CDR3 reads CASSLARDTQYF. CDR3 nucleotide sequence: TGTGCCAGCAGTTTAGCCCGGGATACGCAGTATTTT.